This T cell receptor beta chain comes out of a study of blood T cells in healthy people across ages. About 10 milliliters was the volume of peripheral blood drawn from each donor. Together with a sample-barcoded 5' primer, a J-beta primer mix was included in a second PCR lasting roughly 7 to 11 cycles. Via MiXCR, TCRdb re-called the 5' RACE reads, giving one row per CDR3 protein. This table has 600,000 to 1,000,000 distinct CDR3 sequences, 58% appearing once. The CDR3 runs to 12 residues. V was shortened by 2 bases and J by 7 bases, with 8 bases between the two germline ends. CDR1 and CDR2 (germline): MNHNY, SVGAGI (reference sequence).

The sequence was obtained from a man aged 25-45 years in good health. Sequenced: blood. This rearrangement joins TRBV6-6 to TRBJ1-1; D possibly corresponds to TRBD1 (5 bases). The CDR3, as DNA: TGTGCCAGCAGTTACGGCGGGGGTGAAGCTTTCTTT. Protein sequence: CASSYGGGEAFF.